This T cell receptor beta chain was recorded in a study of beta chain features in type 1 diabetes. Turning to the study itself: Across the samples, approximately 98,000,000 sorted cells were examined in total. Overall study findings and caveats: For Type 1 diabetes patients, all four CD4+ subsets carried TCRB CDR3s that were moderately but significantly shorter. VDJ junctions sequenced from type 1 diabetes patients showed fewer insertions and more deletions. Cells carrying high TCR expression could end up over-represented when cDNA is sequenced.

Via CD45RO/CCR7/CD25/CD127/CD95/CD27, cells of the CD4+ naive, central memory, regulatory and stem cell-like memory subsets were sorted. This CDR3 comprises 13 residues. Germline V CDR1 and CDR2: SGHTA, FQGNSA. The V and J ends lost 0 bases and 4 bases respectively, with 7 bases between them. Only a few counts were recorded for this clone. Its antigen is still unknown. Different DNA sequences within this sample yield the same CDR3. Reverse transcribing all isolated RNA meant expressed TCRB transcripts were sequenced. Libraries were prepared by immunoSEQ multiplex PCR; TCRdb keeps only in-frame clonotypes and omits some of them. The data contain around 120,000 clones, around 15% of them singletons.

The source of this sequence is a young man with type 1 diabetes. The chain joins TRBV7-2 to TRBJ2-7; a possible D gene is TRBD2 (5 bases). Sequencing was carried out using central memory CD4+ T cells from blood. CDR3 coding DNA: TGTGCCAGCAGCTTAGCAGGGAGTTACGAGCAGTACTTC. It is translated as CASSLAGSYEQYF.